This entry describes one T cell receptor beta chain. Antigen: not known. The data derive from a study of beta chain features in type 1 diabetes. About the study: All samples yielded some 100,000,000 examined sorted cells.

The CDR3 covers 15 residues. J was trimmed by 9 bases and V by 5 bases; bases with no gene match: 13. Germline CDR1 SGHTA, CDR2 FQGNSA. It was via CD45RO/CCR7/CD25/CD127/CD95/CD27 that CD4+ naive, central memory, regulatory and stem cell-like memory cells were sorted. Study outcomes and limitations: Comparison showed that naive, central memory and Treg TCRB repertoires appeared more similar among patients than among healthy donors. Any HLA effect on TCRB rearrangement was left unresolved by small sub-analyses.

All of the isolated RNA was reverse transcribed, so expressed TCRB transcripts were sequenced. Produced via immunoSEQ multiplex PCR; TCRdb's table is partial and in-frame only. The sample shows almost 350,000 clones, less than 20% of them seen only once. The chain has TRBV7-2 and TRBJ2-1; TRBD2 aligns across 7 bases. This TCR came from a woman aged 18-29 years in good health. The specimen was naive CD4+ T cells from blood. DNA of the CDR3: TGTGCCAGCAGCCAAGGGCGGGGGATCCAGGTTGAGCAGTTCTTC. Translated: CASSQGRGIQVEQFF.